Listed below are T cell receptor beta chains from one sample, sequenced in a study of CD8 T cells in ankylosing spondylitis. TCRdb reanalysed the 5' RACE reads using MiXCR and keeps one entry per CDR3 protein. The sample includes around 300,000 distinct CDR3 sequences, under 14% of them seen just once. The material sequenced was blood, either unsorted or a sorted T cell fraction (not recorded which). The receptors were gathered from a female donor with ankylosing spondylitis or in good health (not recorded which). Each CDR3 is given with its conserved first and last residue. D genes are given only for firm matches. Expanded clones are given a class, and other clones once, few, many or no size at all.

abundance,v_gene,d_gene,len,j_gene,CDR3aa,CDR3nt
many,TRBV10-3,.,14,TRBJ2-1,CAISGRGSDNEQFF,TGTGCCATCAGTGGGAGGGGGAGCGACAATGAGCAGTTCTTC
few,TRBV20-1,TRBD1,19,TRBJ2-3,CSAATVSGQGTTRADTQYF,TGCAGTGCCGCTACTGTCTCGGGACAGGGGACCACCCGGGCAGATACGCAGTATTTT
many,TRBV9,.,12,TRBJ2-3,CASSDGGSPPYF,TGTGCCAGCAGCGACGGGGGAAGCCCCCCGTATTTT
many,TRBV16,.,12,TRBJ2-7,CASSRSGYEQYF,TGTGCCAGCAGCCGCAGCGGGTACGAGCAGTACTTC
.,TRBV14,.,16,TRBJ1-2,CASSQDWAGSNYGYTF,TGTGCCAGCAGCCAAGATTGGGCAGGGAGTAACTATGGCTACACCTTC
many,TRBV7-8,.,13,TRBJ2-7,CASSLGSLDEQYF,TGTGCCAGCAGCTTAGGATCTCTGGACGAGCAGTACTTC
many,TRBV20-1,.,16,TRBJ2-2,CSASGVRQSNTGELFF,TGCAGTGCTAGCGGTGTGAGACAATCGAACACCGGGGAGCTGTTTTTT
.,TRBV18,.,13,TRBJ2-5,CASSQLPLETQYF,TGTGCCAGCTCACAGCTTCCCCTCGAGACCCAGTACTTC
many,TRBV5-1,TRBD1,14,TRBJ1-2,CASSPSGGRYGYTF,TGCGCCAGCAGCCCGTCAGGGGGACGCTATGGCTACACCTTC
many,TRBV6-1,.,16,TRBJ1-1,CASSNPRDSLNTEAFF,TGTGCCAGCAGCAACCCCAGGGACTCTTTGAACACTGAAGCTTTCTTT